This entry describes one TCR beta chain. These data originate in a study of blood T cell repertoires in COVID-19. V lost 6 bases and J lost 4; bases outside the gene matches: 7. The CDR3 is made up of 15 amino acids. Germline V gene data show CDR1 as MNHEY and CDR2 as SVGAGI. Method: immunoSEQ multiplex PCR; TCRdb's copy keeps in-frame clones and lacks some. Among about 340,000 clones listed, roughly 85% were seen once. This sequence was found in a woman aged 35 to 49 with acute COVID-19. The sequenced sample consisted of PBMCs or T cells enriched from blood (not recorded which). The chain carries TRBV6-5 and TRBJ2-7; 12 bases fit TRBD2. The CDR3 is CASRQLAGGWYEQYF. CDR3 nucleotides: TGTGCCAGCAGGCAGCTAGCGGGAGGGTGGTACGAGCAGTACTTC.